Given below is one T cell receptor (beta chain) in context. This clone was detected a few times. This clone's antigen is unknown. Base qualities are missing; no much larger clone stands one base away. The record originates from a study of beta chain features in type 1 diabetes (dated by TCRdb to the late 2010s). Regarding the research as a whole: No differences in mean age, gender distribution, total cell number or subset yield were found between patients and healthy donors. The study compared the TCRB repertoires of sorted circulating CD4+ T cell subsets in recently diagnosed type 1 diabetes patients with those in matched healthy donors. Regulatory and stem cell-like memory subsets were obtained from only 8 patients and roughly 8 healthy donors, while naive and central memory subsets were obtained from all 30 or so donors. A total of roughly 100 million sorted cells were examined across all samples, and a strong correlation was observed between cell number per subset and RNA yield.

The paper's findings and limits, for the study overall: Naive, central memory and regulatory TCRB repertoires appeared to be more alike among patients than among healthy donors. Because cDNA was sequenced instead of genomic DNA, activated cells with high expression could be over-represented, although the groups did not differ in activation or CD3 levels. A moderate but significant shortening of TCRB CDR3 length was observed in type 1 diabetes patients in all four CD4+ subsets. Shorter templates might be favored by PCR, yet because patient and control samples were amplified and corrected together, any such skew would affect both groups equally. Because the HLA sub-analyses included only small numbers of individuals, any influence of HLA type on TCRB rearrangement was left unresolved. At VDJ recombination sites, patients with type 1 diabetes made fewer insertions and deleted more nucleotides, a pattern implying thymic rearrangement abnormalities.

The entire isolated RNA was reverse transcribed using the High Capacity cDNA Reverse Transcription Kit, and thus expressed TCRB transcripts were sequenced. Deep immunoSEQ sequencing was applied to naive, central memory and regulatory T cell samples, giving an average of roughly 3.3 million total reads per sample. Sorted cells were lysed in RLT buffer, and RNA was extracted using DNase-treated RNeasy Micro or Mini kits according to cell number. To prevent cross-contamination, each cell subset was processed individually, whereas patient and healthy donor samples were processed jointly. TCRB sequences were amplified from cDNA with the immunoSEQ multiplex PCR, producing 87-bp fragments spanning the CDR3 region. Sequencing of the amplicons was done on the Illumina HiSeq platform. Concerning the study's data processing: Synthetic template baselines were used to correct PCR bias computationally, reads within Hamming distance 2 were collapsed, and singletons that could not be merged were discarded. Reads were aligned against IMGT so that V, D and J genes, CDR3 length and insertions or deletions at six rearrangement sites could be assigned. Within each subset, clonotype counts were normalized to sorted cell number, and only after that were true diversity and Gini coefficients computed with the tcR R package. The overlap coefficient, calculated on TCRB nucleotide sequences, was used to quantify repertoire sharing. Out-of-frame TCRB sequences from naive cells were analyzed as a proxy for the pre-selection repertoire. Here the immuneACCESS table is served through TCRdb, limited to in-frame sequences with V and J called. Missing clones are a known gap in these copies; in checked studies unresolved V genes cover under half, and the rest lacks a known reason. V, J and clone size are those of that table, while D and trimming were read from the DNA. Present in this sample are 600,000 to 750,000 clones, 9.5% to 15% of which were seen just once. Clones ranked in the top ten supply over 0.1% of the sample.

The trim is 4 bases for V and 2 bases for J, with a gap of 11 bases between the germline ends. The CDR3 measures 14 amino acids from cysteine to phenylalanine. The read is trimmed to its CDR3 DNA, 42 bases read in frame from base 1. Sequences LNHDA (CDR1) and SQIVND (CDR2) are obtained from the germline V gene (reference sequence). Each donor gave one peripheral blood draw, about 100 mL on average, collected into heparinised tubes. A BD FACSAria II and a panel including CD45RO, CCR7, CD25, CD127, CD95 and CD27 were used to sort naive, central memory, regulatory and stem cell-like memory CD4+ T cells. Purity was above 95% for every sorted population. PBMCs were separated immediately by Lymphoprep density gradient centrifugation and were stained directly, without being cultured. Samples were stained and sorted in pairs, with one healthy donor and one patient per experiment, so that batch effects were minimized.

The chain employs TRBV19 and TRBJ1-2; no D gene can be assigned with confidence. The TCR originated in a man aged 25 to 40 with type 1 diabetes. What was sequenced was naive CD4+ T cells from blood. The cell subset or site label of this sample denotes: true naive CD4+ T cells. At the DNA level, the sequence is TGTGCCAGTAGTACGTTAACATGGAACTATGGCTACACCTTC. Its product reads: CASSTLTWNYGYTF.